Below, 16 T cell receptor beta chains from the same sample are listed, as sequenced in a study of blood T cell repertoires in COVID-19. Libraries were prepared by immunoSEQ multiplex PCR; TCRdb keeps only in-frame clonotypes and omits some of them. In the table there are about 300,000 clones, about 85% of which are singletons. The sequenced material came from peripheral blood. Every receptor here comes from a human donor in a cohort sampled during active COVID-19.

This clone was counted once. The chain employs TRBV30 and TRBJ2-1, with 12 bases that match TRBD2. Germline CDR1 and CDR2: GTSNPN and SVGIG (reference sequence). This CDR3 contains 16 residues. V was clipped by 0 bases and J by 15 bases; unmatched bases: 15. CDR3 in DNA: TGTGCCTGGAGTGTACTGACTAGCGGGGGAGAATCGGAAAGGTTCTTC. Protein product: CAWSVLTSGGESERFF.

The rearrangement joins TRBV19 to TRBJ2-7, with TRBD2 as a possible D gene (5 bases). This CDR3 comprises 19 residues. Germline CDR1 reads LNHDA; CDR2 reads SQIVND (reference sequence). Trimming cost V 3 bases and J 1 base, with 25 bases left between them. CDR3 region: CASSIIMADVARPSYEQYF. The CDR3 nucleotides read TGTGCCAGTAGTATCATAATGGCGGACGTAGCGCGACCATCCTACGAGCAGTACTTC.

The chain links TRBV2 to TRBJ1-5; maybe TRBD1 (5 bases). Per the germline V gene, CDR1 is SNHLY and CDR2 is FYNNEI. Between the trimmed V and J ends, which lost 6 bases and 6 bases, there was a span of 15 bases. This CDR3 is built from 14 residues. The CDR3 sequence: CASRTGTGGQPQHF. CDR3 DNA sequence: TGTGCCAGCAGAACCGGGACGGGGGGTCAGCCCCAGCATTTT.

V and J are TRBV10-3 and TRBJ2-7; TRBD2 matches at 13 bases. V was clipped by 5 bases and J by 2 bases; unmatched bases: 3. The CDR3 covers 15 residues. The germline CDR1 and CDR2 sequences are ENHRY and SYGVKD. The CDR3 here is CAISQTSGRAYEQYF. The CDR3 DNA follows: TGTGCCATCAGTCAAACTAGCGGGAGGGCCTACGAGCAGTACTTC.

The chain combines TRBV6-5 with TRBJ1-5, with a weak D call TRBD1 (5 bases). Deletions cut 7 bases from V and 7 bases from J, with 20 bases between. From germline, CDR1 is MNHEY and CDR2 SVGAGI. CDR3 length: 15 amino acids. CDR3 DNA: TGTGCCAGCAACCCCAAGGGGTGGTCCGGGCAGCCCCAGCATTTT. It is translated as CASNPKGWSGQPQHF.

V gene TRBV6-5 combines with J gene TRBJ1-3, with TRBD1 matching 7 bases. V lost 5 bases and J lost 0; bases outside the gene matches: 1. The CDR3 has 14 residues. Germline assignment: CDR1 MNHEY and CDR2 SVGAGI. Here the CDR3 DNA reads TGTGCCAGCAGTCAGGGGGGCTCTGGAAACACCATATATTTT. Residues: CASSQGGSGNTIYF.

The rearrangement joins TRBV15 to TRBJ2-7, with 8 bases lining up with TRBD1. The germline gives CDR1 LNHNV, CDR2 YYDKDF (reference sequence). The CDR3 contains 16 residues. Unmatched junction bases numbered 8, after V lost 0 bases and J lost 4 bases. The CDR3 loop is CATSRDLAGQGYEQYF. The DNA of the CDR3 is TGTGCCACCAGCAGAGATCTGGCTGGACAGGGTTACGAGCAGTACTTC.

J is TRBJ1-1 and V is TRBV6-5; D is possibly TRBD1 (6 bases). From germline, CDR1 is MNHEY and CDR2 SVGAGI. CDR3 size: 12 residues. V was shortened by 6 bases and J by 1 base, with 6 bases between the two germline ends. CDR3 bases: TGTGCCAGCAGACAGGGGAACACTGAAGCTTTCTTT. The encoded protein is CASRQGNTEAFF.

This clone was seen a single time. V gene TRBV5-4 combines with J gene TRBJ2-6; TRBD2 matches 11 bases. Germline trimming cut 0 bases from V and 2 bases from J; bases unmatched to any gene: 7. This CDR3 contains 19 residues. Germline assignment: CDR1 SGHNT and CDR2 YYREEE (reference sequence). CDR3 loop: CASSLDPTSGSTGANVLTF. CDR3 bases: TGTGCCAGCAGCTTGGATCCCACTAGCGGGAGTACTGGGGCCAACGTCCTGACTTTC.

The rearrangement uses TRBV5-1 and TRBJ1-4; 9 bases are a match to TRBD1. The CDR3 has 14 amino acids. Germline trimming cut 3 bases from V and 10 bases from J; bases unmatched to any gene: 7. From germline, CDR1 is SGHRS and CDR2 YFSETQ. The DNA for the CDR3 is TGCGCCAGCAGCTCCGGGGGACAGGGTGTAAAACTGTTTTTT. This translates into CASSSGGQGVKLFF. The whole variable domain, filled in from reference TRBV5-1 and TRBJ1-4, reads KAGVTQTPRYLIKTRGQQVTLSCSPISGHRSVSWYQQTPGQGLQFLFEYFSETQRNKGNFPGRFSGRQFSNSRSEMNVSTLELGDSALYLCASSSGGQGVKLFFGSGTQLSVL.

This chain links TRBV19 with TRBJ2-3; TRBD2 matches 8 bases. After removal of 6 bases from V and 1 base from J, the junction contained 3 bases not matched to a gene. The germline CDR1 and CDR2 sequences are LNHDA and SQIVND (reference sequence). The CDR3 extends over 14 amino acids. CDR3 in amino acids: CASRERGRTDTQYF. In DNA form, the CDR3 reads TGTGCCAGTAGGGAGCGGGGGCGCACAGATACGCAGTATTTT.

The rearrangement links TRBV4-1 to TRBJ2-1; 9 bases are shared with TRBD2. The CDR3 consists of 15 residues. Trimming at V came to 6 bases and at J to 8 bases, leaving 11 bases not matched to a gene. Germline CDR1 reads MGHRA; CDR2 reads YSYEKL. CDR3 loop: CASSPGLARGDEQFF. CDR3 in DNA: TGCGCCAGCAGTCCGGGACTAGCAAGAGGGGATGAGCAGTTCTTC.

The chain joins TRBV6-2 or TRBV6-3 to TRBJ2-7; possible D gene TRBD1, 5 bases. The CDR3 runs to 14 residues. Germline V lookup: CDR1 MNHEY, CDR2 SVGEGT. V was clipped by 2 bases and J by 6 bases, with 14 bases between them. This CDR3 is CASSYSRFQGEQYF. The CDR3 DNA is TGTGCCAGCAGTTACAGCCGGTTTCAGGGCGAGCAGTACTTC.

This sequence joins TRBV28 and TRBJ1-4; D is ambiguous. V was cut by 6 bases and J by 8 bases, with 10 bases left in between. There are 12 residues in the CDR3. Germline CDR1 reads MDHEN; CDR2 reads SYDVKM. The CDR3 DNA follows: TGTGCCAGCAGCGCCGTGACAGAAAAACTGTTTTTT. It specifies CASSAVTEKLFF. The variable domain in full, with the rest retrieved from reference TRBV28 and TRBJ1-4, is DVKVTQSSRYLVKRTGEKVFLECVQDMDHENMFWYRQDPGLGLRLIYFSYDVKMKEKGDIPEGYSVSREKKERFSLILESASTNQTSMYLCASSAVTEKLFFGSGTQLSVL.

This clone was detected only a few times. The gene calls are TRBV7-2 and TRBJ2-7; 11 bases fit TRBD2. With 4 bases clipped from V and 0 bases from J, the junction kept 5 bases outside the gene matches. This CDR3 spans 16 amino acids. CDR1 is SGHTA, CDR2 FQGNSA, per germline. The CDR3: CASSSGTSGISYEQYF. CDR3 DNA sequence: TGTGCCAGCAGCTCTGGGACTAGCGGAATCTCCTACGAGCAGTACTTC.

The V gene is TRBV19, the J gene TRBJ2-2, with a tentative D call TRBD2 (5 bases). This CDR3 contains 12 residues. CDR1 is LNHDA and CDR2 is SQIVND in the germline V gene (reference sequence). V was shortened by 6 bases and J by 5 bases, with 7 bases between the two germline ends. The CDR3 spells CASRLETGELFF. CDR3 nucleotides: TGTGCCAGTAGACTAGAAACCGGGGAGCTGTTTTTT.